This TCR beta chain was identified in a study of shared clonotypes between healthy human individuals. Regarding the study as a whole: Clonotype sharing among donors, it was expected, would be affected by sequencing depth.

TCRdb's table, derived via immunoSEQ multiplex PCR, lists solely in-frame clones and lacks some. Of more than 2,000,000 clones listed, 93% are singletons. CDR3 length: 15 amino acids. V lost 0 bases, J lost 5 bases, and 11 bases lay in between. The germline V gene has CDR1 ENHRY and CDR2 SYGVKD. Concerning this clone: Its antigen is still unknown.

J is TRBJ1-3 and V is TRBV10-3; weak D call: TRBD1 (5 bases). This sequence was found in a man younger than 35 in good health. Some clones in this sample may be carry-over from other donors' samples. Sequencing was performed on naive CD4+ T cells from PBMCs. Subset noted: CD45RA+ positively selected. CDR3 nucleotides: TGTGCCATCAGTGAGTCGTCGGGGCCGCGAAACACCATATATTTT. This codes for CAISESSGPRNTIYF.